These 26 T cell receptor beta chains originate from one sample sequenced in a study of blood T cell repertoires in COVID-19. Measured with immunoSEQ multiplex PCR; TCRdb has only the in-frame clones, and not every one. Of roughly 260,000 clones in the sample, roughly 80% were seen once. The sample comprised peripheral blood. These receptor sequences come from a woman aged 70-85 years with acute or convalescent COVID-19.

This chain uses TRBV4-3 with TRBJ1-2; 8 nucleotides agree with TRBD1. The V gene end was trimmed by 4 bases and the J gene end by 2 bases; junction bases not matched to a gene: 6. This CDR3 is built from 15 residues. The V gene's germline CDR1 is LGHNA and CDR2 YSLEER. The CDR3 nucleotides are TGCGCCAGCAGCCCGACAGGGGTGACCAACTATGGCTACACCTTC. This translates into CASSPTGVTNYGYTF.

The genes are TRBV9 and TRBJ1-6; no clear D gene. The CDR3 runs 16 residues. V was clipped by 2 bases and J by 7 bases, with 16 bases between them. Germline assignment: CDR1 SGDLS and CDR2 YYNGEE. The CDR3 protein is CASSVGSMGANSPLHF. The CDR3 DNA is TGTGCCAGCAGCGTGGGGTCGATGGGAGCAAATTCACCCCTCCACTTT.

As for this clone: No DNA is shown, since the ends of the CDR3 on it are uncertain; the CDR3 is the one TCRdb lists. The chain recombines TRBV7-5 with TRBJ2-7; the D segment call TRBD1 is taken from the table without a DNA check. TRBV7-5 is a listed pseudogene. The CDR3 length equals 19 residues, ends included. CDR3 residues: CARSLVGTGTADKPYEQYF.

J is TRBJ1-1 and V is TRBV7-8; TRBD1 might be the D (6 bases). Germline V gives CDR1 SGHVS, CDR2 FQNEAQ. The length of the CDR3 is 14 residues. V lost 5 bases and J lost 1, with 11 bases in between. The CDR3 DNA reads TGTGCCAGCAGCCCGGGACACTCGAACACTGAAGCTTTCTTT. This sequence encodes CASSPGHSNTEAFF.

The chain joins TRBV4-1 to TRBJ2-7; 9 positions match TRBD1. The junction had 4 bases not matched to a gene; V was cut back by 1 base and J by 3 bases. The CDR3 is made up of 15 amino acids. The germline V gene has CDR1 MGHRA and CDR2 YSYEKL. In nucleotides, the CDR3 is TGCGCCAGCAGCCAAGGACCGGGACAGGGCTACGAGCAGTACTTC. Translated, it gives CASSQGPGQGYEQYF.

J is TRBJ2-2 and V is TRBV14; 9 bases fit TRBD1. With 4 bases clipped from V and 6 bases from J, the junction kept 6 bases outside the gene matches. CDR3 size: 15 residues. Per the germline V gene, CDR1 is SGHDN and CDR2 is FVKESK. The CDR3 DNA sequence: TGTGCCAGCAGCCTCCGGGACAGGGTTTCCGGGGAGCTGTTTTTT. This encodes CASSLRDRVSGELFF.

The chain's CDR3 is CASSQDLSVTGNTEAFF. The DNA of the CDR3 is TGCGCCAGCAGCCAAGATCTTTCCGTCACAGGGAACACTGAAGCTTTCTTT. The chain combines TRBV4-3 with TRBJ1-1; the D gene is possibly TRBD1 (5 bases). Trimming took off 0 bases at V and 1 base at J, with 15 bases between the two ends. This CDR3 has 17 amino acids. Germline CDR1 and CDR2: LGHNA and YSLEER.

This clone was observed once. This chain joins TRBV12-3 or TRBV12-4 and TRBJ1-2, with 11 nucleotides matching TRBD1. The length of the CDR3 is 11 residues. J lost 13 bases, V lost 10 bases, and 8 bases had no gene match. Here the CDR3 reads CATGQGALRTF. CDR3 bases: TGTGCCACCGGACAGGGGGCTCTTCGCACCTTC.

The chain links TRBV11-2 to TRBJ2-7; 8 bases fit TRBD1. Losses at the gene ends were 0 bases for V and 5 bases for J; bases not matched to a gene: 3. Germline values: CDR1 SGHAT, CDR2 FQNNGV. The CDR3 consists of 14 residues. CDR3 nucleotide sequence: TGTGCCAGCAGCTTAGAGACAGGGGCGAACGAGCAGTACTTC. It codes for CASSLETGANEQYF.

The chain recombines TRBV3-1 (or the pseudogene TRBV3-2) with TRBJ1-2; 8 bases fit TRBD1. This CDR3 contains 14 residues. Trimming took 1 base from V and 4 from J; bases not matched to a gene: 2. Germline CDR1 and CDR2: LGHDT and YNNKEL (reference sequence). The CDR3 here is CASSQGGQAYGYTF. The CDR3 bases are TGTGCCAGCAGCCAAGGGGGACAGGCCTATGGCTACACCTTC.

The chain recombines TRBV4-1 with TRBJ1-2, with D unclear. Trimming removed 1 base at V and 5 bases at J, with 14 bases between. CDR3 length: 15 residues. In germline, CDR1 is MGHRA, CDR2 YSYEKL. The DNA of the CDR3 is TGCGCCAGCAGCCAAGGTCGAGGGTCTGGGTATGGCTACACCTTC. Protein sequence: CASSQGRGSGYGYTF.

This clone came up a few times. This chain uses TRBV14 with TRBJ2-2, with 9 bases identical to TRBD2. The CDR3 sequence is 16 residues long. V gave up 3 bases and J gave up 6 bases; unmatched junction bases: 8. The germline gives CDR1 SGHDN, CDR2 FVKESK. CDR3 coding DNA: TGTGCCAGCAGCCAGTTACCGGGACTAGCCGCCGGGGAGCTGTTTTTT. As protein: CASSQLPGLAAGELFF. Filled out from reference TRBV14 and TRBJ2-2, the complete variable domain reads EAGVTQFPSHSVIEKGQTVTLRCDPISGHDNLYWYRRVMGKEIKFLLHFVKESKQDESGMPNNRFLAERTGGTYSTLKVQPAELEDSGVYFCASSQLPGLAAGELFFGEGSRLTVL.

V usage is TRBV6-2 or TRBV6-3 and J usage is TRBJ1-6, with 7 bases fitting TRBD1. The germline gives CDR1 MNHEY, CDR2 SVGEGT. This CDR3 comprises 14 residues. With V trimmed by 6 bases and J by 3 bases, 2 bases remained unmatched. The CDR3 coding sequence is TGTGCCAGCAGCCCAGGGGGCTATAATTCACCCCTCCACTTT. Protein sequence: CASSPGGYNSPLHF.

This chain connects TRBV2 to TRBJ1-4, with D perhaps matching TRBD1 (5 bases). Germline V gene lookup returns CDR1 SNHLY and CDR2 FYNNEI. The CDR3 runs to 15 residues. Trimming left V 4 bases short and J 4 bases short, with 13 bases between. CDR3 amino acids: CASSVSRQFNEKLFF. The CDR3 region has the DNA TGTGCCAGCAGTGTCAGCCGACAGTTTAATGAAAAACTGTTTTTT.

The rearrangement joins TRBV27 to TRBJ1-1; D might be TRBD1 (5 bases). Germline V lookup: CDR1 MNHEY, CDR2 SMNVEV (reference sequence). V lost 7 bases, J lost 2 bases, and 20 bases lay in between. The CDR3 has 16 residues. The CDR3 sequence is CASIRAAGRLNTEAFF. Written as DNA, the CDR3 is TGTGCCAGCATTAGGGCCGCAGGGAGGTTAAACACTGAAGCTTTCTTT.

The chain has TRBV19 and TRBJ2-5; possibly TRBD2 for D (6 bases). CDR3 length equals 15 residues. Trimming cost V 7 bases and J 5 bases, with 20 bases left between them. Germline V lookup: CDR1 LNHDA, CDR2 SQIVND (reference sequence). The CDR3 sequence is CASTHGGGGKETQYF. In DNA form, the CDR3 reads TGTGCCAGTACCCACGGTGGGGGAGGAAAGGAGACCCAGTACTTC.

V usage is TRBV28 and J usage is TRBJ2-5, with 7 bases matching TRBD1. J gave up 8 bases and V 7 bases, and 4 bases lay outside the gene matches. This CDR3 comprises 11 residues. The germline CDR1 and CDR2 sequences are MDHEN and SYDVKM. The CDR3 nucleotides are TGTGCCAGCAACGGACAGGCTACCCAGTACTTC. Its protein product is CASNGQATQYF.

The sample holds a few counts of this clone. V is TRBV6-6 and J is TRBJ1-5, with D perhaps matching TRBD1 (5 bases). The CDR3 length is 14 residues. Germline CDR1 and CDR2: MNHNY and SVGAGI (reference sequence). The V and J ends lost 6 bases and 0 bases respectively, with 9 bases between them. DNA for the CDR3: TGTGCCAGCAGCAGGGATTCTAGCAATCAGCCCCAGCATTTT. Amino acid sequence: CASSRDSSNQPQHF.

This chain uses TRBV6-4 with TRBJ2-2, with D tentatively TRBD2 (6 bases). Trimming stripped 4 bases from V and 7 bases from J, with 10 bases between. Germline loops: CDR1 MRHNA, CDR2 SNTAGT. The CDR3 totals 13 residues. In DNA, the CDR3 is TGTGCCAGCAGTGTACAGGAGGGCGGGGAGCTGTTTTTT. Translated: CASSVQEGGELFF.

The rearrangement links TRBV7-2 to TRBJ1-1; D unresolved. Trimming stripped 2 bases from V and 3 bases from J, with 10 bases between. The length of the CDR3 is 14 residues. Germline-derived CDR1 and CDR2 are SGHTA and FQGNSA. CDR3 sequence: CASSLSRQYTEAFF. CDR3 sequence (DNA): TGTGCCAGCAGCTTATCTAGGCAGTACACTGAAGCTTTCTTT.

This clone was seen once. V usage is TRBV5-1 and J usage is TRBJ1-1; 8 bases line up with TRBD1. Trimming cost V 2 bases and J 7 bases; bases outside gene matches: 4. In germline, CDR1 is SGHRS, CDR2 YFSETQ. The CDR3 totals 13 residues. CDR3 region: CASSLQDRGEAFF. CDR3 nucleotides: TGCGCCAGCAGCTTACAAGACAGGGGTGAAGCTTTCTTT. The full variable domain, rest sourced from reference TRBV5-1 and TRBJ1-1, is KAGVTQTPRYLIKTRGQQVTLSCSPISGHRSVSWYQQTPGQGLQFLFEYFSETQRNKGNFPGRFSGRQFSNSRSEMNVSTLELGDSALYLCASSLQDRGEAFFGQGTRLTVV.

The chain couples TRBV3-1 (or the pseudogene TRBV3-2) to TRBJ1-2, with 7 bases fitting TRBD1. J was trimmed by 6 bases and V by 6 bases; bases with no gene match: 19. The CDR3 is 17 amino acids. The germline V gene encodes CDR1 LGHDT and CDR2 YNNKEL (reference sequence). In nucleotides, the CDR3 is TGTGCCAGCAGTCACTGGCTAGTTCAGACAGGGAAGAATGGCTACACCTTC. Translation: CASSHWLVQTGKNGYTF.

On this clone itself: The identical CDR3 is also encoded by other nucleotide sequences in the sample. This sequence joins TRBV28 and TRBJ1-6; D gene unclear. This CDR3 region has 12 residues. V lost 2 bases, J lost 10 bases, and 6 bases lay in between. Germline assignment: CDR1 MDHEN and CDR2 SYDVKM. The CDR3 is CASSLVESPLHF. Here the CDR3 DNA reads TGTGCCAGCAGTTTAGTAGAGTCACCCCTCCACTTT.

The chain links TRBV30 to TRBJ1-2; maybe TRBD1 (6 bases). The length of the CDR3 is 13 residues. Trimming pared 1 base from V and 4 bases from J, leaving 10 bases between. The germline V gene has CDR1 GTSNPN and CDR2 SVGIG (reference sequence). CDR3 sequence reads: CAWSATGTYGYTF. The CDR3 DNA follows: TGTGCCTGGAGTGCAACAGGGACCTATGGCTACACCTTC.

This chain connects TRBV7-9 to TRBJ2-3, with D possibly being TRBD1 (6 bases). The V end lost 1 base, the J end lost 4 bases, and 6 bases lay between the germline ends. CDR1 is SEHNR, CDR2 FQNEAQ, per germline (reference sequence). The CDR3 consists of 13 residues. The CDR3 region is CASSLEGADTQYF. In nucleotides, the CDR3 is TGTGCCAGCAGCTTAGAGGGGGCAGATACGCAGTATTTT.

The gene calls are TRBV19 and TRBJ1-2; tentatively, D is TRBD1 (6 bases). V shed 9 bases and J shed 0 bases, with 14 bases lying between them. The CDR3 consists of 14 residues. Germline-derived CDR1 and CDR2 are LNHDA and SQIVND (reference sequence). CDR3 loop: CASQTGMSNYGYTF. The CDR3 nucleotides are TGTGCCAGCCAAACAGGGATGTCTAACTATGGCTACACCTTC.